This TCR beta chain was recorded in a study of shared clonotypes between healthy human individuals. It was into CD45RA+ naive and CD45RA-negative memory subsets that the CD4+ cells were split. Genomic DNA of each subset was evenly split across several immunoSEQ plates. Produced via immunoSEQ multiplex PCR; TCRdb's table is partial and in-frame only. Here the sample spans over a million clones, about 98.5% being singletons. Comments on this clone: What it binds is unknown.

Study observations and caveats: Investigators collected only blood, and repertoires in tissues likely differ. Clonotypes shared by all four sorted-subset donors had higher generation probabilities than non-shared clonotypes.

The TCR was taken from a man aged 25 to 40 in good health. Sequencing used naive CD4+ T cells sorted from blood. The subset was: CD45RA+ positively selected.

Here the CDR3 reads CASSTGIQETQYF. In nucleotides, the CDR3 is TGTGCCAGCAGTACAGGGATCCAAGAGACCCAGTACTTC. The chain employs TRBV7-9 and TRBJ2-5, with D possibly matching TRBD1 (6 bases). Germline CDR1 SEHNR, CDR2 FQNEAQ (reference sequence). Trimming took off 6 bases at V and 1 base at J, with 9 bases between the two ends. The CDR3 sequence is 13 residues long.